Here is one T cell receptor beta chain with its context. The CDR3 is made up of 14 amino acids. Trimming pared 0 bases from V and 2 bases from J, leaving 7 bases between. Germline V gene lookup returns CDR1 SGHVS and CDR2 FQNEAQ. Produced via immunoSEQ multiplex PCR; TCRdb's table is partial and in-frame only. The repertoire holds roughly 340,000 clones, 80% to 90% seen once, with approximately 1.9% in the top ten. This entry is derived from a study of blood T cell repertoires in COVID-19. Assignment of participants to cohorts was predicated upon participant-reported clinical history. The TCR sequence derives from a man between 40 and 49 years old in a cohort exposed to, infected with or recovered from COVID-19 (not recorded which). This chain joins TRBV7-8 and TRBJ1-1; no definite D call. The sequencing input was PBMCs or T cells enriched from blood (not recorded which). The CDR3 sequence is CASSLARANTEAFF. The CDR3 coding sequence is TGTGCCAGCAGCTTAGCGCGGGCCAACACTGAAGCTTTCTTT.